The rows below give T cell receptor beta chains drawn from one sample of a study of lymphopenia after photon versus proton radiotherapy. TCRdb's copy holds only in-frame clones and misses some; the assay was immunoSEQ multiplex PCR. The repertoire consists of under 75,000 clones, with about 90% occurring once and the leading ten covering 2.2%. This specimen was peripheral blood, taken from a patient treated with photon-based radiotherapy. These receptors all come from a woman in her thirties or forties with cholangiocarcinoma. CDR3s include the opening cysteine and the closing phenylalanine or tryptophan. The D gene is left open where the match is weak. Not every row has a clone size; where given, it reads once, few, many or a size class.

CASSSPGSLYTGELFF | TGTGCCAGCAGCTCCCCGGGGAGTCTCTACACCGGGGAGCTGTTTTTT | . | TRBV7-3 | . | TRBJ2-2
CASSLRLGALEKLFF | TGTGCCAGCAGTTTGCGACTAGGGGCCCTAGAAAAACTGTTTTTT | . | TRBV28 | . | TRBJ1-4
CASRPDSRANYGYTF | TGTGCCAGCAGACCCGACTCCAGAGCTAACTATGGCTACACCTTC | . | TRBV28 | . | TRBJ1-2
CASSGSGRLPNYGYTF | TGTGCCAGCAGCGGCTCCGGGCGCCTACCTAACTATGGCTACACCTTC | . | TRBV9 | . | TRBJ1-2
CASSYSQGPTYEQYF | TGTGCCAGCAGTTACTCACAGGGTCCTACCTACGAGCAGTACTTC | . | TRBV6-5 | . | TRBJ2-7
CASSQDREGTYEQYF | TGCGCCAGCAGCCAAGATCGGGAGGGGACCTACGAGCAGTACTTC | . | TRBV4-3 | TRBD2 | TRBJ2-7
CASAPDSSNTEAFF | TGTGCCAGCGCCCCGGACAGTTCGAACACTGAAGCTTTCTTT | . | TRBV6-5 | . | TRBJ1-1
CASSVVKGANQPQHF | TGTGCCAGCAGTGTCGTAAAAGGGGCGAATCAGCCCCAGCATTTT | . | TRBV6-1 | . | TRBJ1-5
CASSMTGLLNTEAFF | TGTGCCAGTAGTATGACAGGCCTACTGAACACTGAAGCTTTCTTT | few | TRBV19 | . | TRBJ1-1
CASSPQGQGDLYGYTF | TGTGCCAGCTCACCTCAGGGACAGGGTGATCTCTATGGCTACACCTTC | . | TRBV18 | TRBD1 | TRBJ1-2
CASTRATSTDTQYF | TGTGCCAGTACCCGGGCCACTAGCACAGATACGCAGTATTTT | . | TRBV19 | . | TRBJ2-3
CASSSRAEETQYF | TGCGCCAGCAGCTCCCGAGCGGAAGAGACCCAGTACTTC | . | TRBV5-1 | . | TRBJ2-5
CASKKGGMNTEAFF | TGCGCCAGCAAAAAAGGGGGAATGAACACTGAAGCTTTCTTT | once | TRBV10-2 | . | TRBJ1-1
CASSFPPQGYYGYTF | TGTGCCAGCAGTTTTCCACCGCAGGGCTACTATGGCTACACCTTC | few | TRBV28 | . | TRBJ1-2
CASSLAGTSINEQFF | TGTGCCAGCAGTTTGGCCGGGACTAGCATCAATGAGCAGTTCTTC | . | TRBV27 | TRBD2 | TRBJ2-1
CASTRVATRDTIYF | TGTGCCAGCACCCGAGTGGCCACGAGAGACACCATATATTTT | . | TRBV12-1 | . | TRBJ1-3
CASRFGLAGSNIEGSNEQFF | TGCGCCAGCAGATTTGGGCTAGCGGGTAGCAACATAGAGGGAAGCAATGAGCAGTTCTTC | . | TRBV5-1 | TRBD2 | TRBJ2-1
CASSFGTGNYGYTF | TGTGCCAGCAGCTTCGGGACAGGGAATTATGGCTACACCTTC | . | TRBV11-2 | TRBD1 | TRBJ1-2
CASLSVGQVERGYTF | TGTGCCAGCCTATCGGTAGGGCAGGTTGAGCGGGGCTACACCTTC | . | TRBV6-5 | . | TRBJ1-2
CASSVGGGSTGELFF | TGTGCCAGCAGCGTAGGCGGGGGGAGTACCGGGGAGCTGTTTTTT | . | TRBV9 | TRBD2 | TRBJ2-2
CSVTPFGANQPQHF | TGCAGCGTTACCCCCTTCGGCGCAAATCAGCCCCAGCATTTT | . | TRBV29-1 | . | TRBJ1-5
CASSRRGGTGFHEQYF | TGTGCCAGCAGCCGGCGGGGCGGGACAGGGTTCCACGAGCAGTACTTC | . | TRBV5-4 | TRBD1 | TRBJ2-7